The 14 T cell receptor beta chains below were found in one sample sequenced in a study of T cells after posttransplantation cyclophosphamide. Cyclophosphamide on days +3 and +4 followed busulfan-fludarabine conditioning and a marrow graft. Generated by immunoSEQ multiplex PCR, the TCRdb table keeps only in-frame clones and is missing some. The sample yields around 6,000 clones, around 80% seen once. Source: CD8+ T cells sorted from PBMCs, taken approximately 190 weeks after allogeneic stem cell transplant with posttransplant cyclophosphamide. The origin of the receptors is a female patient between 50 and 60 years old who received an allogeneic stem cell transplant from a related donor, was CMV-positive, and had no GVHD. The graft donor may have given rise to some T cells.

This chain uses TRBV19 with TRBJ2-7; the D gene is possibly TRBD2 (6 bases). The V gene lost 5 bases and the J gene lost 0 bases, with 11 bases spanning the gap. CDR3 length: 14 residues. Germline V CDR1 and CDR2: LNHDA, SQIVND (reference sequence). CDR3 loop: CASSPTGGSYEQYF. The CDR3 DNA sequence: TGTGCCAGTAGTCCCACCGGGGGCTCCTACGAGCAGTACTTC.

The V gene is TRBV29-1, the J gene TRBJ2-7; a weak D match, TRBD2 (6 bases). CDR1 SQVTM and CDR2 ANQGSEA come from the germline V gene. The CDR3 is 13 amino acids. V shed 5 bases and J shed 0 bases, with 11 bases lying between them. The CDR3 here is CSVWDSGSYEQYF. The CDR3 DNA reads TGCAGCGTTTGGGATAGCGGCTCCTACGAGCAGTACTTC.

The chain is built from TRBV29-1 and TRBJ2-5; the D gene is possibly TRBD2 (6 bases). Germline V lookup: CDR1 SQVTM, CDR2 ANQGSEA. CDR3 length: 13 residues. The germline V and J ends were trimmed by 3 bases and 3 bases, with 11 bases remaining between them. The CDR3 coding sequence is TGCAGCGTTGACGGTCCGGGGGAAGAGACCCAGTACTTC. Translation gives CSVDGPGEETQYF.

The chain uses TRBV27 and TRBJ2-7; no clear D. Trimming took off 6 bases at V and 0 bases at J, with 9 bases between the two ends. The CDR3 runs 13 residues. CDR1 is MNHEY, CDR2 SMNVEV, per germline (reference sequence). The CDR3 nucleotides are TGTGCCAGCAGCTCCAGTCCCTCCTACGAGCAGTACTTC. It is translated as CASSSSPSYEQYF.

The chain joins TRBV6-5 to TRBJ2-1, with 10 bases matching TRBD2. Trimming at V came to 6 bases and at J to 9 bases, leaving 11 bases not matched to a gene. This CDR3 is built from 15 residues. Germline V gene data show CDR1 as MNHEY and CDR2 as SVGAGI. CDR3 nucleotides: TGTGCCAGCAGCCTGGTAGCGGGAGGATTGGGTGAGCAGTTCTTC. This codes for CASSLVAGGLGEQFF.

This sequence joins TRBV5-5 and TRBJ2-7; 7 bases line up with TRBD1. Germline CDR1 is SGHKS and CDR2 is YYEKEE (reference sequence). This CDR3 has 15 amino acids. J lost 6 bases, V lost 3 bases, and 12 bases had no gene match. The CDR3 loop reads CASSSGQGVYVEQYF. CDR3 in DNA: TGTGCCAGCAGCTCCGGGCAGGGGGTTTATGTCGAGCAGTACTTC. The full variable domain, rest sourced from reference TRBV5-5 and TRBJ2-7, is DAGVTQSPTHLIKTRGQQVTLRCSPISGHKSVSWYQQVLGQGPQFIFQYYEKEERGRGNFPDRFSARQFPNYSSELNVNALLLGDSALYLCASSSGQGVYVEQYFGPGTRLTVT.

CDR3 bases: TGCGCCAGCAGCCTAGGCAAAGGAAACTATGGCTACACCTTC. Translated, it gives CASSLGKGNYGYTF. The rearrangement links TRBV5-1 to TRBJ1-2, with D unresolved. Trimming left V 4 bases short and J 2 bases short, with 12 bases between. This CDR3 is built from 14 residues. Germline CDR1 is SGHRS and CDR2 is YFSETQ. Together with reference TRBV5-1 and TRBJ1-2, the CDR3 gives the full variable domain: KAGVTQTPRYLIKTRGQQVTLSCSPISGHRSVSWYQQTPGQGLQFLFEYFSETQRNKGNFPGRFSGRQFSNSRSEMNVSTLELGDSALYLCASSLGKGNYGYTFGSGTRLTVV.

V and J are TRBV28 and TRBJ2-7, with 12 bases that match TRBD2. J lost 1 base, V lost 4 bases, and 2 bases had no gene match. Germline V CDR1 and CDR2: MDHEN, SYDVKM. CDR3 length equals 15 residues. The CDR3 DNA sequence: TGTGCCAGCAGTTGGGGACTAGCGGGTTCCTACGAGCAGTACTTC. Translated: CASSWGLAGSYEQYF.

The rearrangement links TRBV27 to TRBJ2-7, with 8 bases that match TRBD1. The CDR3 runs to 13 residues. The V segment lost 5 bases and the J segment 4 bases; nucleotides outside the gene matches: 4. The germline V gene encodes CDR1 MNHEY and CDR2 SMNVEV (reference sequence). This chain's CDR3 is CASSRDRMYEQYF. In DNA, the CDR3 is TGTGCCAGCAGTAGGGACAGGATGTACGAGCAGTACTTC.

CDR3 DNA: TGTGCCAGCAGCTTGGAGGTGGGAGGCACAGATACGCAGTATTTT. It translates to CASSLEVGGTDTQYF. J is TRBJ2-3 and V is TRBV5-4, with D tentatively TRBD2 (5 bases). Trimming removed 0 bases at V and 1 base at J, with 9 bases between. CDR1 SGHNT and CDR2 YYREEE come from the germline V gene (reference sequence). This CDR3 comprises 15 residues.

The chain has TRBV4-2 and TRBJ2-1; 10 nucleotides match TRBD2. The J segment lost 4 bases and the V segment lost 4 bases, leaving 16 bases of the junction unmatched. The CDR3 is 19 amino acids. The germline V gene encodes CDR1 LGHNA and CDR2 YNFKEQ. The CDR3 coding sequence is TGTGCCAGCAGCCCGACAATGGTAGCAGCGGGAGGGGAATACAATGAGCAGTTCTTC. It codes for CASSPTMVAAGGEYNEQFF.

The CDR3 DNA reads TGCAGCGTTGTGACAGGGAGCTACGAGCAGTACTTC. It specifies CSVVTGSYEQYF. The J gene is TRBJ2-7, the V gene TRBV29-1; 7 nucleotides line up with TRBD1. Germline V lookup: CDR1 SQVTM, CDR2 ANQGSEA. The CDR3 length is 12 residues. V shed 4 bases and J 3 bases; nucleotides not matched to a gene: 3.

J is TRBJ1-5 and V is TRBV15, with TRBD1 as a possible D gene (6 bases). This CDR3 comprises 17 residues. Germline V gives CDR1 LNHNV, CDR2 YYDKDF (reference sequence). Trimming shortened V by 2 bases and J by 0 bases, and 14 bases separated the two germline ends. CDR3 in amino acids: CATSRSGGADSNQPQHF. The CDR3 DNA reads as TGTGCCACCAGCAGATCCGGGGGGGCTGATAGCAATCAGCCCCAGCATTTT.

The chain recombines TRBV28 with TRBJ1-5, with 7 nucleotides matching TRBD1. V lost 2 bases to trimming and J lost 7 bases; unmatched junction nucleotides: 5. The CDR3 spans 14 residues. CDR1 MDHEN and CDR2 SYDVKM come from the germline V gene. CDR3 bases: TGTGCCAGCAGTTTAAGGGACAGTTACCAGCCCCAGCATTTT. Its translation is CASSLRDSYQPQHF.